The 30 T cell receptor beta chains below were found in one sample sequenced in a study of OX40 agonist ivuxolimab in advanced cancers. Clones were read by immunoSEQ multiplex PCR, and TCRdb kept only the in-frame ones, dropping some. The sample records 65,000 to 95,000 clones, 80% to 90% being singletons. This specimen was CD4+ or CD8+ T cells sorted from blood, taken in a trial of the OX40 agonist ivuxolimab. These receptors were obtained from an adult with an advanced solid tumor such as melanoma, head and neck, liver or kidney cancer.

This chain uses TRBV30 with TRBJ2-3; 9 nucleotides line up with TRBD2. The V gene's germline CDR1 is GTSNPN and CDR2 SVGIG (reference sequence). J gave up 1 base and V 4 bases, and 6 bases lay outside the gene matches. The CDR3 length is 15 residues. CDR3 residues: CAWKGGRAGTDTQYF. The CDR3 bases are TGTGCCTGGAAGGGCGGGAGGGCCGGCACAGATACGCAGTATTTT.

CDR3 nucleotide sequence: TGCAGCGTTGAGGAGGGCCGTAGCACAGATACGCAGTATTTT. Translating gives CSVEEGRSTDTQYF. The rearrangement links TRBV29-1 to TRBJ2-3; D is possibly TRBD2 (6 bases). Germline V gene lookup returns CDR1 SQVTM and CDR2 ANQGSEA. The V end lost 3 bases, the J end lost 0 bases, and 10 bases lay between the germline ends. The CDR3 covers 14 residues.

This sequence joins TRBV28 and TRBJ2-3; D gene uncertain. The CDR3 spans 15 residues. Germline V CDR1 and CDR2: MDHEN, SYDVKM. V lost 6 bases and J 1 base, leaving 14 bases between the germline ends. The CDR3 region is CASSPFNLGTDTQYF. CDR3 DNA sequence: TGTGCCAGCAGCCCGTTCAACCTCGGCACAGATACGCAGTATTTT.

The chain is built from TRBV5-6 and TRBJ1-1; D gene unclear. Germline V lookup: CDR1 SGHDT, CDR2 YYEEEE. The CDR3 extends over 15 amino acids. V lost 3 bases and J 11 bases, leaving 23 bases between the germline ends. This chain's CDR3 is CASSSQSQRHRTAFF. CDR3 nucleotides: TGTGCCAGCAGCTCCCAATCCCAGAGGCACCGTACCGCTTTCTTT.

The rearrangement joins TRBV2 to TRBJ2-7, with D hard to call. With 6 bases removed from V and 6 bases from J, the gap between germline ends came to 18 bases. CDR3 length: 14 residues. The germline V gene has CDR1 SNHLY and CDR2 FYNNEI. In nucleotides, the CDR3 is TGTGCCAGCAGCCCTGCCCGTACGAGGACCGAGCAGTACTTC. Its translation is CASSPARTRTEQYF. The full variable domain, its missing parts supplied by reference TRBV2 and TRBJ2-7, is EPEVTQTPSHQVTQMGQEVILRCVPISNHLYFYWYRQILGQKVEFLVSFYNNEISEKSEIFDDQFSVERPDGSNFTLKIRSTKLEDSAMYFCASSPARTRTEQYFGPGTRLTVT.

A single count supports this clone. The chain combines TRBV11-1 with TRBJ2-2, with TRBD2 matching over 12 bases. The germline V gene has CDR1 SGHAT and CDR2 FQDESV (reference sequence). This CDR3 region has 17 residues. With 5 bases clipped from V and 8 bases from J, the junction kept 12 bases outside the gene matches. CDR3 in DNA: TGTGCCAGCAGCGGAGGGACTAGCGGGCGAGGTGGAGGGGAGCTGTTTTTT. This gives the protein CASSGGTSGRGGGELFF.

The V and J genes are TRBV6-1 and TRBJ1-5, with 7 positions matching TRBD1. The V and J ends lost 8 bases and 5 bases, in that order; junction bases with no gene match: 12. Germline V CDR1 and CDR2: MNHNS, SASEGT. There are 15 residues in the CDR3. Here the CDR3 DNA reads TGTGCCAGCGGATCCGGTGACAGGGTGGATCAGCCCCAGCATTTT. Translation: CASGSGDRVDQPQHF.

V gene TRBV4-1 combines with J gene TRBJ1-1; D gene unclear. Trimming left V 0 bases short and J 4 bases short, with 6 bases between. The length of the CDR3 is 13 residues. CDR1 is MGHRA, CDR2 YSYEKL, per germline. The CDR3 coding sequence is TGCGCCAGCAGCCAAGAGGGAGGCACTGAAGCTTTCTTT. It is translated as CASSQEGGTEAFF.

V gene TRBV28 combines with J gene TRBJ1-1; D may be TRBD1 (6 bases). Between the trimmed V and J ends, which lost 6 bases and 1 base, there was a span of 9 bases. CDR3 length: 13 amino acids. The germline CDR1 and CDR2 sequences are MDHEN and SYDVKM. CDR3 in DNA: TGTGCCAGCAGGTCGACAGGGAACACTGAAGCTTTCTTT. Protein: CASRSTGNTEAFF.

CDR3 coding DNA: TGCGCCAGCAGACACGTGGAGGACATGGATTATGGCTACACCTTC. Translating gives CASRHVEDMDYGYTF. The chain employs TRBV5-1 and TRBJ1-2; D may be TRBD1 (5 bases). Between the trimmed V and J ends, which lost 5 bases and 5 bases, there was a span of 19 bases. There are 15 residues in the CDR3. Germline values: CDR1 SGHRS, CDR2 YFSETQ.

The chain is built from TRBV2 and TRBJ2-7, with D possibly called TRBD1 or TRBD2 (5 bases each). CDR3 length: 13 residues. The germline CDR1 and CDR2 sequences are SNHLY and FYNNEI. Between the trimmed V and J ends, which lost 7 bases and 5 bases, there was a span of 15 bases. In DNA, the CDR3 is TGTGCCAGCAACCTAGGCAGGGAGCACGAGCAGTACTTC. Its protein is CASNLGREHEQYF. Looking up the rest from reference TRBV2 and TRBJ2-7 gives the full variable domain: EPEVTQTPSHQVTQMGQEVILRCVPISNHLYFYWYRQILGQKVEFLVSFYNNEISEKSEIFDDQFSVERPDGSNFTLKIRSTKLEDSAMYFCASNLGREHEQYFGPGTRLTVT.

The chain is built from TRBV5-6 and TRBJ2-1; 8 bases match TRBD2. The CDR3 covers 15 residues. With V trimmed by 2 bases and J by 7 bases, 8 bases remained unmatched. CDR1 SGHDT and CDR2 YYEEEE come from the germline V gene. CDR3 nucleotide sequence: TGTGCCAGCAGCTTTCGTAGCGGGATGGTGAATGAGCAGTTCTTC. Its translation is CASSFRSGMVNEQFF.

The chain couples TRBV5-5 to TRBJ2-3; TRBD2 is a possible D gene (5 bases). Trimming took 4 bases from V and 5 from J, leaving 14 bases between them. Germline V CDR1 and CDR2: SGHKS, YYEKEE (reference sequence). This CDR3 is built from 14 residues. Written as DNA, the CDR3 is TGTGCCAGCAGCGGAACCGGGAAGGTAGATACGCAGTATTTT. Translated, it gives CASSGTGKVDTQYF. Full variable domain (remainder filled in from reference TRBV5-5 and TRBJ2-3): DAGVTQSPTHLIKTRGQQVTLRCSPISGHKSVSWYQQVLGQGPQFIFQYYEKEERGRGNFPDRFSARQFPNYSSELNVNALLLGDSALYLCASSGTGKVDTQYFGPGTRLTVL.

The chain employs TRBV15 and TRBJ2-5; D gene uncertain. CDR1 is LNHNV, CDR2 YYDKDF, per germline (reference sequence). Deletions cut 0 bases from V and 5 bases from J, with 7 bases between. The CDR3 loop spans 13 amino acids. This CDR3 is CATSRDNGETQYF. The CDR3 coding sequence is TGTGCCACCAGCAGAGATAACGGGGAGACCCAGTACTTC.

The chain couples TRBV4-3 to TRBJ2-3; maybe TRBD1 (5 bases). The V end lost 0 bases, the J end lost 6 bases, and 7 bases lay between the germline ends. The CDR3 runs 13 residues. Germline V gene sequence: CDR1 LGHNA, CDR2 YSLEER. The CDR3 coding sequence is TGCGCCAGCAGCCAAGATAAGGGGGATACGCAGTATTTT. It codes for CASSQDKGDTQYF.

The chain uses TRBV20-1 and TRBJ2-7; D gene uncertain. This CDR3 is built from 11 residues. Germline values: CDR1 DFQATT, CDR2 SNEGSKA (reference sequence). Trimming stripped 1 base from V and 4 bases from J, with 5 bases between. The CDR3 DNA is TGCAGTGCTAGAGGGCCATACGAGCAGTACTTC. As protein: CSARGPYEQYF.

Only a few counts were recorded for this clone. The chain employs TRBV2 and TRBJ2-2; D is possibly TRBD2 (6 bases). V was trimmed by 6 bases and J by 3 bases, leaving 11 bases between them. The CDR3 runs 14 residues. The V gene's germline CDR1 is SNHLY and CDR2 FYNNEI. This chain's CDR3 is CASRLERDTGELFF. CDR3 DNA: TGTGCCAGCAGGCTTGAGCGGGACACCGGGGAGCTGTTTTTT.

The CDR3, as DNA: TGTGCCAGCAGGCTCCTAGCGGGAGTCTACGAGCAGTACTTC. It translates to CASRLLAGVYEQYF. V is TRBV28 and J is TRBJ2-5, with TRBD2 matching 10 bases. Matching the DNA end better, TRBJ2-7 makes the J call doubtful. Germline V CDR1 and CDR2: MDHEN, SYDVKM. The CDR3 sequence is 14 residues long.

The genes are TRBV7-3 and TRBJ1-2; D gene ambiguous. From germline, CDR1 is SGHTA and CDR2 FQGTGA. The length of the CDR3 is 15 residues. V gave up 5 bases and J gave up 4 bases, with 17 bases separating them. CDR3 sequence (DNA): TGTGCCAGCAGCCCAAGTCAAAGGTTCCCCTATGGCTACACCTTC. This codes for CASSPSQRFPYGYTF.

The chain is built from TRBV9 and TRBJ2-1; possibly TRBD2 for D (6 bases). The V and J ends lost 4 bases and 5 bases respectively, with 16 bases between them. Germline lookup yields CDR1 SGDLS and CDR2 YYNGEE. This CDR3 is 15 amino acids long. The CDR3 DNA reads TGTGCCAGCAGCCCCGATGGGCGGGGAGACAATGAGCAGTTCTTC. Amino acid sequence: CASSPDGRGDNEQFF.

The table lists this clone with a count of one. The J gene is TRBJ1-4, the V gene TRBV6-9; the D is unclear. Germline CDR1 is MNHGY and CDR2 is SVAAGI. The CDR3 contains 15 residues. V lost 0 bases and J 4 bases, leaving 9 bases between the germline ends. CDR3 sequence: CASSYSCGLNEKLFF. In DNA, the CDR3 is TGTGCCAGCAGTTATTCATGTGGTCTTAATGAAAAACTGTTTTTT.

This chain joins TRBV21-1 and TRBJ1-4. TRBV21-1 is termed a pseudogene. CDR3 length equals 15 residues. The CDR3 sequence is CASSKEVRGHEKLFF. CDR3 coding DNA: TGTGCCAGCAGCAAGGAGGTTCGGGGGCATGAAAAACTGTTTTTT.

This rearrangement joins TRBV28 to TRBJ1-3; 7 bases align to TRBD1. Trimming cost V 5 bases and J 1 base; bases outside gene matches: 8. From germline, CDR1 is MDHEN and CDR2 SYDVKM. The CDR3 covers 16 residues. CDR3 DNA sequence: TGTGCCAGCAGTCCTCGACAGGGTCGATCTGGAAACACCATATATTTT. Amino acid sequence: CASSPRQGRSGNTIYF.

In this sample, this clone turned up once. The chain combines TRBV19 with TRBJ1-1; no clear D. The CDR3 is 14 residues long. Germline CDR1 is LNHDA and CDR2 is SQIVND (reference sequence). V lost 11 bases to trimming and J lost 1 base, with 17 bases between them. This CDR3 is CASQRGRRNTEAFF. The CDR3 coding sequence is TGTGCCTCTCAACGAGGGAGGCGGAACACTGAAGCTTTCTTT.

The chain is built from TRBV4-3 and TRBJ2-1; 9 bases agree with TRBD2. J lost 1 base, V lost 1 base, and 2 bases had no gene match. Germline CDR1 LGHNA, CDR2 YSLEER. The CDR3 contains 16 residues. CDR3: CASSQGLAGSYNEQFF. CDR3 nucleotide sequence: TGCGCCAGCAGCCAAGGGCTAGCGGGATCCTACAATGAGCAGTTCTTC.

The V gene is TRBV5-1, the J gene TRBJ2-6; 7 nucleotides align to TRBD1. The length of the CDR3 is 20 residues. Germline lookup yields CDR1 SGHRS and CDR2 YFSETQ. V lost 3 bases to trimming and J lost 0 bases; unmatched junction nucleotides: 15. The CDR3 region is CASSSIKPGQSGSGANVLTF. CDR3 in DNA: TGCGCCAGCAGCTCCATAAAGCCGGGACAGTCAGGCTCTGGGGCCAACGTCCTGACTTTC.

DNA of the CDR3: TGTGCCAGCAGCGGAGCGGGACAGGGAGTCTATGGCTACACCTTC. Its protein is CASSGAGQGVYGYTF. The chain joins TRBV7-6 to TRBJ1-2; 9 positions agree with TRBD1. Germline CDR1 and CDR2: SGHVS and FNYEAQ. J gave up 4 bases and V 5 bases, and 8 bases lay outside the gene matches. The CDR3 consists of 15 residues.

In DNA form, the CDR3 reads TGTGCCAGCAGCCCCCGACTAGCGGAAAGCAATGAGCAGTTCTTC. Amino acids: CASSPRLAESNEQFF. The chain has TRBV9 and TRBJ2-1, with 9 positions matching TRBD2. The trim removed 4 bases at V and 6 bases at J, leaving 8 bases unmatched. The germline V gene encodes CDR1 SGDLS and CDR2 YYNGEE. The CDR3 covers 15 residues.

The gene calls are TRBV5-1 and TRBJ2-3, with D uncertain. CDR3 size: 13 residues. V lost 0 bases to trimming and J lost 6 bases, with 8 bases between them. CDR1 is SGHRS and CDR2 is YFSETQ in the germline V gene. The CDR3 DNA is TGCGCCAGCAGCTTGGCCCTAAGGGATACGCAGTATTTT. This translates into CASSLALRDTQYF.

DNA of the CDR3: TGTGCCAGCGTCGGCAATGAGCAGTTCTTC. Encoded protein: CASVGNEQFF. The J gene is TRBJ2-1, the V gene TRBV6-5; no firm D call. Germline V gene lookup returns CDR1 MNHEY and CDR2 SVGAGI. V gave up 8 bases and J gave up 6 bases, with 5 bases separating them. CDR3 length: 10 amino acids.